These 9 T cell receptor beta chains came from one sample sequenced in a study of T cell responses to AZD1222 COVID-19 vaccine. Repertoires were generated with immunoSEQ multiplex PCR, while TCRdb's copy carries only in-frame clones and drops some. Of 75,000 to 100,000 clones listed, 85% to 90% are singletons. The sequenced sample was peripheral blood, obtained on day 0 of AZD1222 vaccination. The receptors derive from an adult in good health.

This clone was picked up a small number of times. The J gene is TRBJ2-5, the V gene TRBV6-5, with TRBD2 matching 12 bases. The J segment lost 5 bases and the V segment lost 5 bases, leaving 6 bases of the junction unmatched. Germline V CDR1 and CDR2: MNHEY, SVGAGI. This CDR3 region has 15 residues. The CDR3 sequence: CASSQTSGSKETQYF. The CDR3, as DNA: TGTGCCAGCAGTCAGACTAGCGGGAGTAAGGAGACCCAGTACTTC.

The gene calls are TRBV5-5 and TRBJ2-3, with TRBD2 identical over 7 bases. CDR1 and CDR2 (germline): SGHKS, YYEKEE (reference sequence). CDR3 size: 13 residues. The V segment lost 5 bases and the J segment 8 bases; nucleotides outside the gene matches: 8. The CDR3 region is CASREAGPFTQYF. The CDR3 nucleotides are TGTGCCAGCAGAGAAGCGGGACCATTTACGCAGTATTTT.

The rearrangement joins TRBV5-1 to TRBJ2-7; tentative D call: TRBD2 (6 bases). The CDR3 is 16 residues long. CDR1 and CDR2 (germline): SGHRS, YFSETQ. Trimming removed 4 bases from V and 5 bases from J, with 22 bases in between. The CDR3 coding sequence is TGCGCCAGCAGCGTATCGACGGGGGATCTGGGCCACGAGCAGTACTTC. Translation gives CASSVSTGDLGHEQYF.

The chain employs TRBV30 and TRBJ2-1; TRBD1 matches 8 bases. V dropped 8 bases and J dropped 7; count of bases not matched to a gene: 10. Germline values: CDR1 GTSNPN, CDR2 SVGIG (reference sequence). The CDR3 is made up of 13 amino acids. The CDR3 is CARAGQGLNEQFF. The DNA of the CDR3 is TGTGCCCGGGCTGGACAGGGCCTTAATGAGCAGTTCTTC.

This chain links TRBV5-6 with TRBJ1-2; D ambiguous. Germline V gives CDR1 SGHDT, CDR2 YYEEEE. The CDR3 covers 14 residues. V dropped 0 bases and J dropped 2 bases, with 8 bases sitting between them. The CDR3 loop reads CASSLGYRNYGYTF. CDR3 bases: TGTGCCAGCAGCTTGGGTTATCGGAACTATGGCTACACCTTC. Combining the CDR3 with reference TRBV5-6 and TRBJ1-2 gives the whole variable domain DAGVTQSPTHLIKTRGQQVTLRCSPKSGHDTVSWYQQALGQGPQFIFQYYEEEERQRGNFPDRFSGHQFPNYSSELNVNALLLGDSALYLCASSLGYRNYGYTFGSGTRLTVV.

This chain uses TRBV25-1 with TRBJ2-2; 7 bases map to TRBD2. J gave up 7 bases and V 6 bases, and 8 bases lay outside the gene matches. The germline V gene has CDR1 MGHDK and CDR2 SYGVNS. CDR3 length: 14 residues. CDR3 residues: CASSPWGGVGELFF. The CDR3 DNA reads as TGTGCCAGCAGCCCTTGGGGGGGAGTCGGGGAGCTGTTTTTT. The whole variable domain, remainder taken from reference TRBV25-1 and TRBJ2-2, is EADIYQTPRYLVIGTGKKITLECSQTMGHDKMYWYQQDPGMELHLIHYSYGVNSTEKGDLSSESTVSRIRTEHFPLTLESARPSHTSQYLCASSPWGGVGELFFGEGSRLTVL.

The chain carries TRBV3-1 (or the pseudogene TRBV3-2) and TRBJ2-1; D is possibly TRBD2 (5 bases). The CDR3 has 19 residues. Germline values: CDR1 LGHDT, CDR2 YNNKEL (reference sequence). The V end was cut by 3 bases, the J end by 2 bases, with 23 bases between. CDR3 bases: TGTGCCAGCAGCCAGGGCGGCGTGGAGGCGGGCCTAACCTACAATGAGCAGTTCTTC. It translates to CASSQGGVEAGLTYNEQFF.

This chain uses TRBV7-3 with TRBJ2-2; possibly TRBD2 for D (5 bases). The V end was cut by 0 bases, the J end by 3 bases, with 5 bases between. Germline lookup yields CDR1 SGHTA and CDR2 FQGTGA. There are 14 residues in the CDR3. The CDR3 nucleotides are TGTGCCAGCAGCTTAACGAGGGACACCGGGGAGCTGTTTTTT. It is translated as CASSLTRDTGELFF.

V usage is TRBV18 and J usage is TRBJ1-5; no clear D gene. V lost 3 bases to trimming and J lost 5 bases, with 17 bases between them. The germline gives CDR1 KGHSH, CDR2 LQKENI. The CDR3 spans 16 residues. The CDR3 DNA reads as TGTGCCAGCTCACCCGGATCGCCTTTAAGGGATCAGCCCCAGCATTTT. Amino acid sequence: CASSPGSPLRDQPQHF.